This is a list of T cell receptor beta chains from one sample in a study of blood T cells in healthy people across ages. TCRdb used MiXCR to reprocess the 5' RACE reads, holding one entry per CDR3 protein. The sample shows 730,000 or so distinct CDR3 sequences, less than 45% of them seen only once. The source material was blood. Receptor source: a man older than 75 in good health. Each CDR3 is given with its conserved first and last residue. D genes are given only for firm matches. Rows give clone size only sometimes, using once, few, many, or a class for an expanded clone.

d_call,v_call,clone_size,j_call,cdr3_aa,cdr3_nt
-,TRBV7-2,-,TRBJ2-1,CASSPPPGAQFF,TGTGCCAGCAGCCCCCCTCCGGGGGCGCAGTTCTTC
TRBD2,TRBV11-2,once,TRBJ2-2,CASSLERLAGVIGELFF,TGTGCCAGCAGCTTAGAGAGGCTAGCGGGAGTGATCGGGGAGCTGTTTTTT
-,TRBV7-2,few,TRBJ1-6,CASSLFGTSKSSPLHF,TGTGCCAGCAGCTTATTTGGGACATCCAAAAGTTCACCCCTCCACTTT
-,TRBV2,-,TRBJ2-6,CASRDSNSGANVLTF,TGTGCCAGCAGGGACAGCAACTCTGGGGCCAACGTCCTGACTTTC
-,TRBV29-1,-,TRBJ1-1,CSVARGNTEALF,-
TRBD1,TRBV5-1,-,TRBJ2-7,CASSLGGQFSSHEQYF,TGCGCCAGCAGCTTAGGGGGACAGTTCAGCTCCCACGAGCAGTACTTC
TRBD1,TRBV25-1,many,TRBJ2-5,CASSGPRGGEETQYF,TGTGCCAGCAGTGGTCCTAGAGGGGGCGAGGAGACCCAGTACTTC
TRBD2,TRBV7-2,few,TRBJ2-5,CASSPYGRKETQYF,TGTGCCAGCAGCCCCTACGGGAGGAAAGAGACCCAGTACTTC
-,TRBV7-6,-,TRBJ1-4,CASSLNEGEKLFF,TGTGCCAGCAGCTTAAACGAGGGAGAAAAACTGTTTTTT
-,TRBV15,-,TRBJ2-7,CATSRYTAEQYF,TGTGCCACCAGCAGATACACAGCCGAGCAGTACTTC
-,TRBV7-2,-,TRBJ2-5,CASSQTSGMEAQYF,TGTGCCAGCAGCCAGACTAGTGGTATGGAGGCCCAGTACTTC
-,TRBV14,-,TRBJ1-2,CASSQGGVYGYTF,TGTGCCAGCAGCCAAGGAGGTGTCTATGGCTACACCTTC
TRBD1,TRBV20-1,few,TRBJ2-7,CSARDREGNEQYF,TGCAGTGCTAGGGACAGGGAAGGGAACGAGCAGTACTTC
-,TRBV3-1,once,TRBJ2-1,CASSQDKEQFF,TGTGCCAGCAGCCAAGATAAAGAGCAGTTCTTC
-,TRBV5-6,few,TRBJ2-5,CASSLGNRVQQETQYF,TGTGCCAGCAGCTTAGGGAACAGGGTCCAGCAAGAGACCCAGTACTTC
-,TRBV6-5,few,TRBJ2-7,CASSYSTGTYTSEPNYEQYF,TGTGCCAGCAGTTACTCGACGGGGACATACACTAGCGAGCCCAACTACGAGCAGTACTTC
-,TRBV4-3,-,TRBJ2-6,CASSQEGVGANVLTF,TGCGCCAGCAGCCAAGAGGGGGTTGGGGCCAACGTCCTGACTTTC
-,TRBV9,-,TRBJ2-3,CASTVSTQSTDTQYF,TGTGCCAGCACCGTGAGTACCCAGAGCACAGATACGCAGTATTTT
-,TRBV5-1,-,TRBJ2-7,CASSGALGGEQYF,TGCGCCAGCAGCGGGGCATTGGGTGGCGAGCAGTACTTC
TRBD2,TRBV20-1,-,TRBJ2-5,CSVLRGSGSMETQYF,TGCAGTGTGCTGCGAGGTAGCGGGTCCATGGAGACCCAGTACTTC
TRBD1,TRBV20-1,few,TRBJ2-7,CSASPGTGGDEQYF,TGCAGTGCTAGCCCCGGGACAGGGGGGGACGAGCAGTACTTC
-,TRBV6-5,-,TRBJ2-3,CASSRIPVTDTQYF,TGTGCCAGCAGTAGGATCCCGGTCACAGATACGCAGTATTTT
-,TRBV5-1,few,TRBJ2-3,CASSLDGTAADTQYF,TGCGCCAGCAGCTTGGACGGGACTGCCGCGGATACGCAGTATTTT
-,TRBV11-1,-,TRBJ2-3,CASSLAGLTYSTDTQYF,TGTGCCAGCAGCTTAGCGGGTCTTACTTATAGCACAGATACGCAGTATTTT
TRBD2,TRBV7-2,few,TRBJ2-3,CASSPRTSGSRHMEGDTQYF,TGTGCCAGCAGCCCCCGGACTAGCGGGAGCCGGCACATGGAGGGAGATACGCAGTATTTT
TRBD2,TRBV20-1,few,TRBJ2-5,CSASIWGLAGGYQETQYF,TGCAGTGCTAGTATTTGGGGGCTAGCGGGAGGGTACCAAGAGACCCAGTACTTC
TRBD1,TRBV28,-,TRBJ2-1,CASSSAGQEANNEQIF,TGTGCCAGCAGTTCCGCCGGACAGGAGGCAAACAATGAGCAGATCTTC